This TCR beta chain was identified during a study of cytomegalovirus exposure and HLA in healthy donors. Study-level background: The roughly 120 validation repertoires, a later analysis reported, used the same platform as the 600 to 850 repertoires from the first cohort. Whole-study findings and limits: The classifier reportedly diagnosed cytomegalovirus status with high sensitivity and specificity. The investigators catalogued about 170 TCR beta chains as cytomegalovirus-associated.

Libraries were prepared by immunoSEQ multiplex PCR; TCRdb keeps only in-frame clonotypes and omits some of them. This sample yields hundreds of thousands of clones, of which 90% are seen a single time; under 4% belongs to the top ten. In regard to this clone: Its cognate antigen is unknown.

The CDR3 sequence is 12 residues long. The germline V gene encodes CDR1 SGHDT and CDR2 YYEEEE. Trimming cost V 0 bases and J 3 bases, with 4 bases left between them. The TCR was taken from a woman aged 30 to 39 in good health and CMV-seronegative. The sample comprised PBMCs. This chain connects TRBV5-6 to TRBJ2-7; D call uncertain. CDR3 sequence: CASSLGYYEQYF. DNA for the CDR3: TGTGCCAGCAGCTTGGGCTACTACGAGCAGTACTTC.